These 32 T cell receptor beta chains came from one sample sequenced in a study of blood T cells in healthy people across ages. PCR was performed a second time for about 7 to 12 cycles using a sample-barcoded 5' primer and a J-beta primer mix. Via MiXCR, TCRdb re-called the 5' RACE reads, giving one row per CDR3 protein. Among approximately 1,000,000 distinct CDR3 sequences listed, more than 30% were seen once. Sequencing input: blood. These receptors all come from a young man in good health.

This clonotype was counted only a few times. CDR3 amino acids: CASSRTGGGTNEKLFF. DNA for the CDR3: TGTGCCAGCAGCAGGACAGGGGGCGGCACTAATGAAAAACTGTTTTTT. The V gene is TRBV12-3 or TRBV12-4, the J gene TRBJ1-4; 11 bases map to TRBD1. V was clipped by 6 bases and J by 2 bases; unmatched bases: 5. This CDR3 is 16 amino acids long.

The rearrangement links TRBV2 to TRBJ2-5; TRBD2 agrees at 12 bases. CDR1 is SNHLY and CDR2 is FYNNEI in the germline V gene. V lost 6 bases to trimming and J lost 3 bases; unmatched junction nucleotides: 11. CDR3 length: 17 amino acids. CDR3 coding DNA: TGTGCCAGCAGCCTACGGACTAGCGGGACTCTAGAAGAGACCCAGTACTTC. Translating gives CASSLRTSGTLEETQYF.

The chain carries TRBV7-2 and TRBJ2-1; D ambiguous. V dropped 5 bases and J dropped 4 bases, with 15 bases sitting between them. Looked up from germline, CDR1 is SGHTA and CDR2 is FQGNSA. The CDR3 runs to 15 residues. CDR3 in amino acids: CASSPRKKGYNEQFF. The DNA of the CDR3 is TGTGCCAGCAGCCCCCGTAAGAAGGGTTACAATGAGCAGTTCTTC. Filled out from reference TRBV7-2 and TRBJ2-1, the complete variable domain reads GAGVSQSPSNKVTEKGKDVELRCDPISGHTALYWYRQSLGQGLEFLIYFQGNSAPDKSGLPSDRFSAERTGGSVSTLTIQRTQQEDSAVYLCASSPRKKGYNEQFFGPGTRLTVL.

V is TRBV12-3 or TRBV12-4 and J is TRBJ2-4, with 10 bases that match TRBD1. The CDR3 extends over 18 amino acids. Trimming removed 5 bases from V and 1 base from J; junction bases left unmatched: 11. CDR3 coding DNA: TGTGCCAGCAGTAAGGGACAGGGGATTCGAAGGGCCAAAAACATTCAGTACTTC. It is translated as CASSKGQGIRRAKNIQYF.

The chain links TRBV5-1 to TRBJ2-5; 9 bases line up with TRBD2. The V segment lost 0 bases and the J segment 3 bases; nucleotides outside the gene matches: 3. The germline gives CDR1 SGHRS, CDR2 YFSETQ. The CDR3 spans 15 residues. The CDR3 DNA reads as TGCGCCAGCAGCTTGGGCGCTAGCGGGAAAGAGACCCAGTACTTC. Residues: CASSLGASGKETQYF.

This clonotype was detected ten times or more. CDR3 residues: CASSLTGSSGYTF. CDR3 nucleotide sequence: TGTGCCAGCAGTCTGACAGGGTCTAGTGGCTACACCTTC. The chain has TRBV28 and TRBJ1-2; 7 bases fit TRBD1. Germline V gene sequence: CDR1 MDHEN, CDR2 SYDVKM. With 5 bases clipped from V and 7 bases from J, the junction kept 7 bases outside the gene matches. This CDR3 is 13 amino acids long.

The chain carries TRBV12-5 and TRBJ1-5; 7 positions match TRBD1. The junction had 12 bases not matched to a gene; V was cut back by 6 bases and J by 4 bases. CDR3 size: 16 residues. Germline V lookup: CDR1 LGHNT, CDR2 FRNRAP. The DNA of the CDR3 is TGTGCTAGTGGCCCCGGGACAGCCGCATTAAATCAGCCCCAGCATTTT. Its translation: CASGPGTAALNQPQHF.

The chain uses TRBV24-1 and TRBJ2-7; D is unclear. Trimming removed 0 bases from V and 6 bases from J, with 2 bases in between. The CDR3 has 11 amino acids. Germline loops: CDR1 KGHDR, CDR2 SFDVKD. DNA of the CDR3: TGTGCCACCAGTGATTTGGGCGAGCAGTACTTC. Its translation: CATSDLGEQYF.

This sequence joins TRBV7-2 and TRBJ2-3, with TRBD2 as a possible D gene (6 bases). Trimming pared 7 bases from V and 0 bases from J, leaving 20 bases between. Germline V gives CDR1 SGHTA, CDR2 FQGNSA. CDR3 length: 17 amino acids. The CDR3 nucleotides are TGTGCCAGCACTTCCCCTAGCGTCCTTTTTAGCACAGATACGCAGTATTTT. It yields the protein CASTSPSVLFSTDTQYF. The full variable domain, rest sourced from reference TRBV7-2 and TRBJ2-3, is GAGVSQSPSNKVTEKGKDVELRCDPISGHTALYWYRQSLGQGLEFLIYFQGNSAPDKSGLPSDRFSAERTGGSVSTLTIQRTQQEDSAVYLCASTSPSVLFSTDTQYFGPGTRLTVL.

This chain links TRBV20-1 with TRBJ2-1; 16 bases agree with TRBD2. J was trimmed by 7 bases and V by 3 bases; bases with no gene match: 3. Germline lookup yields CDR1 DFQATT and CDR2 SNEGSKA (reference sequence). The length of the CDR3 is 15 residues. CDR3 region: CSARGTSGGVNEQFF. Here the CDR3 DNA reads TGCAGTGCTAGGGGGACTAGCGGGGGGGTTAATGAGCAGTTCTTC.

This sequence joins TRBV7-3 and TRBJ2-6; D could derive from TRBD1 or TRBD2 (6 bases each). The CDR3 length is 17 residues. Trimming took off 5 bases at V and 0 bases at J, with 14 bases between the two ends. The germline CDR1 and CDR2 sequences are SGHTA and FQGTGA. DNA for the CDR3: TGTGCCAGCAGCCCGCGACAGGACTACTCTGGGGCCAACGTCCTGACTTTC. The encoded protein is CASSPRQDYSGANVLTF.

About this clonotype: Since a much larger clone is just one base distant, this may be a read error. The rearrangement joins TRBV20-1 to TRBJ2-1, with D perhaps assigned TRBD1 or TRBD2 (5 bases each). With the DNA end fitting TRBJ2-7 better, the J assignment may be wrong. From germline, CDR1 is DFQATT and CDR2 SNEGSKA (reference sequence). There are 14 residues in the CDR3. The CDR3, as DNA: TGCAGTGCTAGGGGGATGGGGGAGTACAATGAGCAGTACTTC. This translates into CSARGMGEYNEQYF.

The chain recombines TRBV20-1 with TRBJ1-1; weak D call: TRBD1 (6 bases). This CDR3 spans 13 amino acids. V was trimmed by 1 base and J by 5 bases, leaving 11 bases between them. The germline gives CDR1 DFQATT, CDR2 SNEGSKA (reference sequence). The CDR3 bases are TGCAGTGCTAGAGCTCCTAGGGGGACTGAAGCTTTCTTT. The encoded protein is CSARAPRGTEAFF.

The CDR3: CASSDRGGASTDTQYF. In DNA, the CDR3 is TGTGCCAGCAGTGATCGGGGAGGGGCGTCAACAGATACGCAGTATTTT. The chain links TRBV6-1 to TRBJ2-3; TRBD2 matches at 7 bases. The V segment lost 3 bases and the J segment 3 bases; nucleotides outside the gene matches: 9. CDR3 length equals 16 residues. CDR1 MNHNS and CDR2 SASEGT come from the germline V gene.

This clonotype was detected only a few times. The chain joins TRBV7-9 to TRBJ1-1; D uncertain. The germline V gene has CDR1 SEHNR and CDR2 FQNEAQ (reference sequence). This CDR3 is 11 amino acids long. The ends were cut back, 2 bases at V and 7 bases at J, with 5 bases in the middle. In DNA form, the CDR3 reads TGTGCCAGCAGCTTATTGGGTGAAGCTTTCTTT. Amino acid sequence: CASSLLGEAFF.

This clonotype was seen a handful of times. The chain links TRBV20-1 to TRBJ2-7; D possibly corresponds to TRBD1 (6 bases). Germline CDR1 DFQATT, CDR2 SNEGSKA (reference sequence). V was shortened by 0 bases and J by 2 bases, with 11 bases between the two germline ends. The CDR3 is made up of 14 amino acids. The DNA for the CDR3 is TGCAGTGCTAGAGATCGGAACAGGGCCTACGAGCAGTACTTC. It translates to CSARDRNRAYEQYF.

The chain employs TRBV7-7 and TRBJ2-2; D ambiguous. The CDR3 runs to 14 residues. Germline V gene lookup returns CDR1 SSHAT and CDR2 FNYEAQ (reference sequence). CDR3 bases: TGTGCTAGCTCGAGGAATGTGGCCACCGGGGAGCTGTTTTTT. Encoded protein: CASSRNVATGELFF.

This clonotype showed up just once. V and J are TRBV19 and TRBJ1-4; the match to TRBD1 covers 9 bases. This CDR3 comprises 15 residues. V lost 3 bases, J lost 2 bases, and 1 base stayed unmatched. Germline V gene lookup returns CDR1 LNHDA and CDR2 SQIVND (reference sequence). CDR3 in DNA: TGTGCCAGTAGTATTGGACAGGGGACTAATGAAAAACTGTTTTTT. This encodes CASSIGQGTNEKLFF.

To note about this clonotype: The junction departs from germline at one end; a sequencing error may be responsible. The chain combines TRBV18 with TRBJ2-5; no reliable D call. The end of the DNA is better explained by TRBJ2-7, so the J call may be wrong. The CDR3 sequence is 14 residues long. Germline CDR1 reads KGHSH; CDR2 reads LQKENI. The CDR3 DNA reads TGTGCCAGCACACCAACCGTGGAGACGGACGAGCAGTACTTC. Its protein is CASTPTVETDEQYF.

This clonotype was recorded once. The chain is built from TRBV5-1 and TRBJ1-1; D is undetermined. The CDR3 runs 12 residues. Trimming removed 2 bases from V and 7 bases from J, with 9 bases in between. Germline CDR1 reads SGHRS; CDR2 reads YFSETQ. This CDR3 is CASSFNEGEAFF. The DNA of the CDR3 is TGCGCCAGCAGCTTCAACGAGGGTGAAGCTTTCTTT.

This clonotype was picked up a small number of times. The chain couples TRBV6-5 to TRBJ1-2, with TRBD1 as a possible D gene (6 bases). Per the germline V gene, CDR1 is MNHEY and CDR2 is SVGAGI. The CDR3 is 15 residues long. V lost 8 bases and J 0 bases, leaving 16 bases between the germline ends. The CDR3 protein is CASHMGGPANYGYTF. For the CDR3, the DNA is TGTGCCAGCCATATGGGGGGGCCCGCTAACTATGGCTACACCTTC.

V gene TRBV20-1 combines with J gene TRBJ1-1, with D tentatively TRBD1 (6 bases). V lost 2 bases and J lost 4, with 14 bases in between. The CDR3 sequence is 14 residues long. Germline-derived CDR1 and CDR2 are DFQATT and SNEGSKA (reference sequence). The DNA of the CDR3 is TGCAGTGCTAGACGCACAGGGCCTTCCACTGAAGCTTTCTTT. It encodes CSARRTGPSTEAFF.

This clonotype was observed a handful of times. The CDR3 loop reads CASSFGSGENQPQHF. CDR3 nucleotide sequence: TGTGCCAGCAGCTTTGGTAGTGGAGAGAATCAGCCCCAGCATTTT. The V call is TRBV7-2, the J call TRBJ1-5; D ambiguous. Trimming stripped 3 bases from V and 4 bases from J, with 13 bases between. There are 15 residues in the CDR3. Germline lookup yields CDR1 SGHTA and CDR2 FQGNSA.

This clonotype was detected a few times. The V gene is TRBV6-2 or TRBV6-3, the J gene TRBJ2-5; tentative D call: TRBD1 (6 bases). This CDR3 contains 14 residues. The V gene's germline CDR1 is MNHEY and CDR2 SVGEGT. V was shortened by 6 bases and J by 2 bases, with 13 bases between the two germline ends. The CDR3 nucleotides are TGTGCCAGCAGACACCAGGGGCTACAAGAGACCCAGTACTTC. Its translation: CASRHQGLQETQYF.

The chain recombines TRBV9 with TRBJ1-1, with D uncertain. The CDR3 is 14 amino acids. CDR1 is SGDLS and CDR2 is YYNGEE in the germline V gene. Trimming shortened V by 0 bases and J by 4 bases, and 10 bases separated the two germline ends. The CDR3 loop reads CASSVARRSTEAFF. CDR3 in DNA: TGTGCCAGCAGCGTAGCTCGGAGGAGCACTGAAGCTTTCTTT.

The V gene is TRBV9, the J gene TRBJ2-1; tentative D call: TRBD2 (6 bases). The germline CDR1 and CDR2 sequences are SGDLS and YYNGEE. The CDR3 has 14 residues. With 7 bases removed from V and 7 bases from J, the gap between germline ends came to 18 bases. CDR3 in amino acids: CASGEEGVGNEQFF. DNA for the CDR3: TGTGCCAGCGGCGAGGAGGGAGTTGGGAATGAGCAGTTCTTC.

This clonotype has only a few counts. V usage is TRBV5-1 and J usage is TRBJ2-1; 9 positions agree with TRBD1. This CDR3 has 16 amino acids. With 5 bases clipped from V and 6 bases from J, the junction kept 12 bases outside the gene matches. Per germline, CDR1 SGHRS and CDR2 YFSETQ. The CDR3 spells CASSPPGQGTGNEQFF. The CDR3 nucleotides are TGCGCCAGCAGTCCCCCGGGACAGGGCACCGGCAATGAGCAGTTCTTC. The variable domain in full, completed from reference TRBV5-1 and TRBJ2-1, reads KAGVTQTPRYLIKTRGQQVTLSCSPISGHRSVSWYQQTPGQGLQFLFEYFSETQRNKGNFPGRFSGRQFSNSRSEMNVSTLELGDSALYLCASSPPGQGTGNEQFFGPGTRLTVL.

This clonotype was counted only a few times. This chain connects TRBV7-2 to TRBJ2-7, with TRBD2 matching 10 bases. V was clipped by 5 bases and J by 0 bases; unmatched bases: 4. CDR1 is SGHTA and CDR2 is FQGNSA in the germline V gene. The CDR3 length is 15 residues. The CDR3 sequence: CASSTGLAVSYEQYF. The CDR3 nucleotides read TGTGCCAGCAGCACCGGACTAGCGGTCTCCTACGAGCAGTACTTC.

This clonotype has a count of ten or more. J is TRBJ2-3 and V is TRBV27; maybe TRBD1 (5 bases). V gave up 3 bases and J gave up 4 bases, with 11 bases separating them. The CDR3 loop spans 14 amino acids. Germline V gene data show CDR1 as MNHEY and CDR2 as SMNVEV (reference sequence). The CDR3 DNA follows: TGTGCCAGCAGTTTTGGTGGGGCGTCAGATACGCAGTATTTT. Encoded protein: CASSFGGASDTQYF.

This clonotype was counted between two and nine times. The chain uses TRBV10-3 and TRBJ2-7, with TRBD1 matching over 10 bases. CDR3 size: 15 residues. V was clipped by 2 bases and J by 5 bases; unmatched bases: 6. CDR1 is ENHRY and CDR2 is SYGVKD in the germline V gene. CDR3: CAISEEVGQGNEQYF. CDR3 in DNA: TGTGCCATCAGTGAGGAAGTGGGACAGGGGAACGAGCAGTACTTC.

CDR3 nucleotides: TGTGCCGGTAGCAGGGGCCTGAACACTGAAGCTTTCTTT. It is translated as CAGSRGLNTEAFF. The rearrangement joins TRBV30 to TRBJ1-1; D is possibly TRBD1 (6 bases). The CDR3 runs to 13 residues. The germline V gene encodes CDR1 GTSNPN and CDR2 SVGIG (reference sequence). The germline V and J ends were trimmed by 8 bases and 0 bases, with 13 bases remaining between them. The variable domain in full, completed from reference TRBV30 and TRBJ1-1, reads SQTIHQWPATLVQPVGSPLSLECTVEGTSNPNLYWYRQAAGRGLQLLFYSVGIGQISSEVPQNLSASRPQDRQFILSSKKLLLSDSGFYLCAGSRGLNTEAFFGQGTRLTVV.

The rearrangement joins TRBV7-9 to TRBJ2-4, with 7 bases fitting TRBD1. Germline loops: CDR1 SEHNR, CDR2 FQNEAQ (reference sequence). The CDR3 runs 17 residues. After removal of 5 bases from V and 0 bases from J, the junction contained 10 bases not matched to a gene. The CDR3 loop reads CASSGHRDRLAKNIQYF. CDR3 nucleotide sequence: TGTGCCAGCAGCGGACACCGGGACAGATTAGCCAAAAACATTCAGTACTTC.